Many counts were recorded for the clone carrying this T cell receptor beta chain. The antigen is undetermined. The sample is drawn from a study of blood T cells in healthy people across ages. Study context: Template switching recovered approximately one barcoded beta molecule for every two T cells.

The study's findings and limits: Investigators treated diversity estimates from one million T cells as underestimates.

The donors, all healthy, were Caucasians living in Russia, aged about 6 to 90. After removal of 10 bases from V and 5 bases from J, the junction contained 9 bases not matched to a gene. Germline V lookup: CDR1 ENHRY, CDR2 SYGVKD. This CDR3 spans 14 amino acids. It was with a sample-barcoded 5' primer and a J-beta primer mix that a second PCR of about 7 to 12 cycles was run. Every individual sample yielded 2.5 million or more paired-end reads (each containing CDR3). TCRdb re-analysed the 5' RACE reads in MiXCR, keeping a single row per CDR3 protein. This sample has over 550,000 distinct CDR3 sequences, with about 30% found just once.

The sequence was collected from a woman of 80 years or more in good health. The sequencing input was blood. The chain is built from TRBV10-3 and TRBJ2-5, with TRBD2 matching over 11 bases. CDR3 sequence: CASGLAGVEETQYF. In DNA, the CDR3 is TGTGCCAGTGGACTAGCGGGCGTAGAGGAGACCCAGTACTTC.